This passage covers 12 T cell receptor beta chains from one sample sequenced in a study of T cells in Graves' hyperthyroidism and ophthalmopathy. Using RNA transcripts as the source, TCR beta CDR3 regions were amplified. Initially, a first-round RT-PCR of the TCR CDR3 employed the HTBI primer set. TCRdb re-called the multiplex PCR reads through MiXCR, storing one row per CDR3 protein. The profile shows 600,000 to 650,000 distinct CDR3 sequences, about a fifth of them singletons. Sequenced input: blood. These receptors were collected from a man under 40 with Graves' ophthalmopathy.

The V call is TRBV4-1, the J call TRBJ2-5; no clear D. The CDR3 runs 15 residues. In germline, CDR1 is MGHRA, CDR2 YSYEKL. Trimming left V 0 bases short and J 7 bases short, with 15 bases between. This chain's CDR3 is CASSQDWPDWGTQYF. The CDR3 coding sequence is TGCGCCAGCAGCCAAGATTGGCCAGACTGGGGGACCCAGTACTTC.

The chain is built from TRBV27 and TRBJ1-5; a weak D match, TRBD1 (6 bases). The CDR3 contains 12 residues. Germline V lookup: CDR1 MNHEY, CDR2 SMNVEV (reference sequence). V was trimmed by 8 bases and J by 6 bases, leaving 11 bases between them. The CDR3 DNA follows: TGTGCCAGCGGCCGCAGGGGTCAGCCCCAGCATTTT. Protein sequence: CASGRRGQPQHF.

As regards this clonotype: This may arise from a read error, as a much more abundant clone is one base away. This chain uses TRBV2 with TRBJ1-4; D unresolved. The ends were cut back, 2 bases at V and 7 bases at J, with 11 bases in the middle. The germline gives CDR1 SNHLY, CDR2 FYNNEI. This CDR3 has 14 amino acids. CDR3 residues: CASSEMERSEKLFF. The CDR3 DNA reads as TGTGCCAGCAGTGAAATGGAAAGGAGTGAAAAACTGTTTTTT.

This clonotype showed up many times. V is TRBV2 and J is TRBJ1-5; 7 nucleotides match TRBD1. Germline V gene sequence: CDR1 SNHLY, CDR2 FYNNEI. V lost 6 bases to trimming and J lost 4 bases; unmatched junction nucleotides: 6. The CDR3 has 14 residues. This CDR3 reads CASRPRQGNQPQHF. As DNA, the CDR3 is TGTGCCAGCAGACCCCGACAGGGAAATCAGCCCCAGCATTTT.

The V and J genes are TRBV7-3 and TRBJ2-1; TRBD1 is a possible D gene (5 bases). The CDR3 consists of 15 residues. Deletions cut 5 bases from V and 7 bases from J, with 18 bases between. Germline CDR1 SGHTA, CDR2 FQGTGA. CDR3 amino acids: CASSPTGISENEQFF. The CDR3 DNA reads as TGTGCCAGCAGCCCTACAGGTATTTCGGAGAATGAGCAGTTCTTC.

The chain couples TRBV20-1 to TRBJ1-5; possible D gene TRBD1, 5 bases. The CDR3 covers 18 residues. V gave up 0 bases and J gave up 3 bases, with 21 bases separating them. Per the germline V gene, CDR1 is DFQATT and CDR2 is SNEGSKA (reference sequence). The CDR3: CSARDQPPGATVNQPQHF. The CDR3 DNA is TGCAGTGCTAGAGATCAGCCGCCCGGGGCCACGGTCAATCAGCCCCAGCATTTT.

The table lists this clonotype with many counts. The chain carries TRBV28 and TRBJ1-6; the match to TRBD1 covers 7 bases. The ends lost 6 bases at V and 9 bases at J; junction bases unmatched: 11. Germline V lookup: CDR1 MDHEN, CDR2 SYDVKM. The CDR3 consists of 15 residues. CDR3 region: CASRKSTGAGSPLHF. CDR3 nucleotide sequence: TGTGCCAGCAGAAAGAGTACAGGGGCTGGTTCACCCCTCCACTTT.

The gene calls are TRBV12-3 or TRBV12-4 and TRBJ2-2; D gene uncertain. Trimming took 7 bases from V and 9 from J, leaving 15 bases between them. There are 13 residues in the CDR3. The CDR3 nucleotides read TGTGCCAGCACCCCCGACCCTGTCTGGGAGCTGTTTTTT. As protein: CASTPDPVWELFF.

This clonotype was observed many times. The chain recombines TRBV6-2 or TRBV6-3 with TRBJ2-5; TRBD1 matches 7 bases. With V trimmed by 7 bases and J by 4 bases, 12 bases remained unmatched. The CDR3 loop spans 15 amino acids. Germline-derived CDR1 and CDR2 are MNHEY and SVGEGT. CDR3 region: CASIKTGRGRETQYF. DNA of the CDR3: TGTGCCAGCATTAAAACCGGTAGGGGGCGAGAGACCCAGTACTTC.

The V call is TRBV20-1, the J call TRBJ1-2; TRBD1 matches at 8 bases. J was trimmed by 7 bases and V by 5 bases; bases with no gene match: 9. The CDR3 contains 13 residues. Germline V gives CDR1 DFQATT, CDR2 SNEGSKA (reference sequence). CDR3 sequence reads: CSAYDRGSGGYTF. CDR3 in DNA: TGCAGTGCTTACGACAGGGGATCAGGTGGCTACACCTTC.

V usage is TRBV10-3 and J usage is TRBJ2-7; 7 nucleotides align to TRBD1. V dropped 7 bases and J dropped 2; count of bases not matched to a gene: 5. The CDR3 loop spans 13 amino acids. Germline CDR1 is ENHRY and CDR2 is SYGVKD. DNA of the CDR3: TGTGCCATCAATCCGACAGGGACCTACGAGCAGTACTTC. Its protein is CAINPTGTYEQYF.

CDR3 loop: CASSFRQNSIPHNEQFF. In DNA, the CDR3 is TGCGCCAGCAGCTTCCGACAGAACTCTATCCCACACAATGAGCAGTTCTTC. The chain recombines TRBV5-1 with TRBJ2-1, with D possibly being TRBD1 (5 bases). The CDR3 is 17 residues long. V was pared by 2 bases and J by 5 bases, with 20 bases between. The germline V gene encodes CDR1 SGHRS and CDR2 YFSETQ.